In its sample, the clone carrying this T cell receptor beta chain was seen once. As yet, its antigen is unknown. The CDR3 sequence is 15 residues long. With V trimmed by 0 bases and J by 5 bases, 5 bases remained unmatched. Looked up from germline, CDR1 is SEHNR and CDR2 is FQNEAQ (reference sequence). For TCRbeta, the library was prepared with unique molecular identifiers. One entry per CDR3 protein results from TCRdb running MiXCR on the PCR reads. The sample records over 400,000 distinct CDR3 sequences, roughly 43% being singletons. The record originates from a study of T-cell reconstitution after alpha-beta-depleted transplantation in children. Broader study findings: T cells produced anew were the main source of T-cell counts and diversity one year after transplant. From surviving recipient T cells and thymic progenitors came the high day-60 TCRbeta diversity observed in some patients.

The chain recombines TRBV7-9 with TRBJ2-5; 8 bases match TRBD2. Sequenced here: PBMCs, sampled before TCRalphabeta/CD19-depleted stem cell transplant. The sequence was collected from a girl aged 2-10 years with aplastic anemia, due to receive a stem cell transplant. CDR3 DNA: TGTGCCAGCAGCTTAGCGCTCGGGGGGGGCGAGACCCAGTACTTC. Amino acid sequence: CASSLALGGGETQYF.